The 13 T cell receptor beta chains below come from one sample, sequenced in a study of shared T cell receptors in the human thymus. Profiled with immunoSEQ multiplex PCR; TCRdb holds only in-frame clones, not every one. The sample consists of approximately 68,000 clones, around 96% of them appearing once. The sample comprised thymocytes. The receptors originated from a human donor.

This sequence joins TRBV5-4 and TRBJ2-6, with 11 bases fitting TRBD1. The CDR3 has 18 amino acids. Unmatched junction bases numbered 7, after V lost 4 bases and J lost 1 base. Germline CDR1 reads SGHNT; CDR2 reads YYREEE (reference sequence). The CDR3 here is CASSPGTGGRSGANVLTF. DNA for the CDR3: TGTGCCAGCAGCCCCGGGACAGGGGGTAGGTCTGGGGCCAACGTCCTGACTTTC.

The chain carries TRBV7-2 and TRBJ2-2, with 10 bases identical to TRBD1. CDR3 length equals 14 residues. CDR1 and CDR2 (germline): SGHTA, FQGNSA. The V and J ends lost 5 bases and 6 bases, in that order; junction bases with no gene match: 3. The CDR3 reads CASSPGQGAGELFF. CDR3 nucleotides: TGTGCCAGCAGCCCCGGACAGGGGGCCGGGGAGCTGTTTTTT.

The rearrangement links TRBV18 to TRBJ1-2; maybe TRBD1 (5 bases). This CDR3 is 18 amino acids long. Trimming removed 8 bases from V and 6 bases from J, with 31 bases in between. Germline CDR1 KGHSH, CDR2 LQKENI. In DNA, the CDR3 is TGTGCCAGCGCAGCAAGTCTTAACGGTCGGGACCCCAGGGATGGCTACACCTTC. It codes for CASAASLNGRDPRDGYTF.

The genes are TRBV4-3 and TRBJ2-3, with 7 bases aligning to TRBD1. V shed 0 bases and J 2 bases; nucleotides not matched to a gene: 5. Germline CDR1 reads LGHNA; CDR2 reads YSLEER. This CDR3 has 16 amino acids. CDR3 residues: CASSQDVGQSTDTQYF. Written as DNA, the CDR3 is TGCGCCAGCAGCCAAGATGTGGGACAGTCCACAGATACGCAGTATTTT.

The chain employs TRBV7-3 and TRBJ2-3, with 10 bases identical to TRBD2. Germline CDR1 SGHTA, CDR2 FQGTGA. The CDR3 contains 18 residues. J gave up 1 base and V 4 bases, and 11 bases lay outside the gene matches. The CDR3 loop reads CASSSSNSGGPGTDTQYF. The CDR3 DNA is TGTGCCAGCAGCTCCTCCAATAGCGGGGGGCCAGGCACAGATACGCAGTATTTT.

V is TRBV7-2 and J is TRBJ1-5; D gene uncertain. CDR3 size: 16 residues. V lost 3 bases and J 2 bases, leaving 14 bases between the germline ends. Germline V gives CDR1 SGHTA, CDR2 FQGNSA. The CDR3, as DNA: TGTGCCAGCAGCTTTCAAAGGTCTCTTGGCAATCAGCCCCAGCATTTT. Amino acid sequence: CASSFQRSLGNQPQHF.

V gene TRBV9 combines with J gene TRBJ2-2; unclear D gene. This CDR3 is built from 14 residues. V was pared by 4 bases and J by 2 bases, with 9 bases between. Germline V CDR1 and CDR2: SGDLS, YYNGEE. CDR3: CASSRPENTGELFF. Written as DNA, the CDR3 is TGTGCCAGCAGCCGCCCGGAAAACACCGGGGAGCTGTTTTTT.

The rearrangement joins TRBV12-5 to TRBJ2-3; perhaps TRBD1 as D (6 bases). The V gene's germline CDR1 is LGHNT and CDR2 FRNRAP. The V end was cut by 2 bases, the J end by 4 bases, with 13 bases between. CDR3 length: 15 amino acids. CDR3 nucleotide sequence: TGTGCTAGTGGTTTGCCGCGGACAGCCGCAGATACGCAGTATTTT. As protein: CASGLPRTAADTQYF.

The CDR3 loop is CASSYSFRASTDTQYF. The DNA for the CDR3 is TGTGCCAGCAGTTACTCGTTCAGGGCTAGCACAGATACGCAGTATTTT. The chain carries TRBV6-5 and TRBJ2-3; TRBD1 is a possible D gene (5 bases). V was shortened by 0 bases and J by 0 bases, with 10 bases between the two germline ends. The CDR3 has 16 residues. Germline-derived CDR1 and CDR2 are MNHEY and SVGAGI.

This chain links TRBV15 with TRBJ1-6; D is possibly TRBD1 (5 bases). The CDR3 runs 15 residues. Germline values: CDR1 LNHNV, CDR2 YYDKDF (reference sequence). The germline V and J ends were trimmed by 0 bases and 8 bases, with 11 bases remaining between them. CDR3 residues: CATSREGGKYSPLHF. In DNA form, the CDR3 reads TGTGCCACCAGCAGAGAGGGGGGGAAATATTCACCCCTCCACTTT.

The chain links TRBV27 to TRBJ1-4, with D hard to call. Germline V CDR1 and CDR2: MNHEY, SMNVEV (reference sequence). The CDR3 loop spans 17 amino acids. The ends were cut back, 4 bases at V and 5 bases at J, with 20 bases in the middle. The CDR3 sequence is CASSSKPPGRLNEKLFF. The CDR3 DNA is TGTGCCAGCAGTTCCAAACCCCCGGGAAGGCTGAATGAAAAACTGTTTTTT.

The V call is TRBV5-1, the J call TRBJ2-2, with 7 bases that match TRBD1. V dropped 0 bases and J dropped 4; count of bases not matched to a gene: 9. From germline, CDR1 is SGHRS and CDR2 YFSETQ. This CDR3 comprises 17 residues. In DNA form, the CDR3 reads TGCGCCAGCAGCTTGGTACCTAGGGGGCATTCCACCGGGGAGCTGTTTTTT. Protein product: CASSLVPRGHSTGELFF.

The chain employs TRBV6-1 and TRBJ1-5; tentative D call: TRBD1 (5 bases). The CDR3 totals 18 residues. The V and J ends lost 2 bases and 0 bases respectively, with 17 bases between them. Germline V gene lookup returns CDR1 MNHNS and CDR2 SASEGT. The CDR3 DNA follows: TGTGCCAGCAGTGAAAGGAGCAGAGGGGACTATAGCAATCAGCCCCAGCATTTT. It translates to CASSERSRGDYSNQPQHF.